This T cell receptor beta chain was recorded in a study of blood T cell repertoires in COVID-19. Background on the study: In each case, the material was cDNA or gDNA derived from T cells, B-cell-depleted T cells, or PBMCs.

Losses at the gene ends were 5 bases for V and 4 bases for J; bases not matched to a gene: 4. The CDR3 runs to 13 residues. Germline CDR1 reads SGHTA; CDR2 reads FQGNSA. Data came from immunoSEQ multiplex PCR; TCRdb stores just in-frame clones and leaves some out. Among hundreds of thousands of clones listed, almost 85% were seen once. The receptor's source is a woman in her 50s with acute COVID-19. The chain recombines TRBV7-2 with TRBJ1-1, with 7 bases that match TRBD1. The sequenced sample was PBMCs or T cells enriched from blood (not recorded which). CDR3 bases: TGTGCCAGCAGCACCCAGGGGGGCACTGAAGCTTTCTTT. Translation gives CASSTQGGTEAFF. Complete variable domain (other parts from reference TRBV7-2 and TRBJ1-1): GAGVSQSPSNKVTEKGKDVELRCDPISGHTALYWYRQSLGQGLEFLIYFQGNSAPDKSGLPSDRFSAERTGGSVSTLTIQRTQQEDSAVYLCASSTQGGTEAFFGQGTRLTVV.